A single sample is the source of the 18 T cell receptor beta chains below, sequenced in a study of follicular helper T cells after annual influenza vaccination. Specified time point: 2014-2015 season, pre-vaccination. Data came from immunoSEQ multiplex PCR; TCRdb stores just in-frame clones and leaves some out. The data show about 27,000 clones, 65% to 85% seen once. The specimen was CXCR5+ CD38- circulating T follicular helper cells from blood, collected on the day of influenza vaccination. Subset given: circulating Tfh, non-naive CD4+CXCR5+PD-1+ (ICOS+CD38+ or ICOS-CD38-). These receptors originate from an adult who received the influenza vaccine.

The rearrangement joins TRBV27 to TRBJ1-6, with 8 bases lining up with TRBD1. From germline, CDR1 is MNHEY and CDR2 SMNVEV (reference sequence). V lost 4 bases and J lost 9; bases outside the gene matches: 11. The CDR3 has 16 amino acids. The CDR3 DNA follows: TGTGCCAGCAGTTCCAGGATAACAGGGGGGAGTTCACCCCTCCACTTT. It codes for CASSSRITGGSSPLHF.

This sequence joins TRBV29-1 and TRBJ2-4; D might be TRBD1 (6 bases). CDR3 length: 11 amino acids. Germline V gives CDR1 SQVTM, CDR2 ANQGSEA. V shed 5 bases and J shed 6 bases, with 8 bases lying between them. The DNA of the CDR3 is TGCAGCGTTTCGACAGGAAACATTCAGTACTTC. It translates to CSVSTGNIQYF.

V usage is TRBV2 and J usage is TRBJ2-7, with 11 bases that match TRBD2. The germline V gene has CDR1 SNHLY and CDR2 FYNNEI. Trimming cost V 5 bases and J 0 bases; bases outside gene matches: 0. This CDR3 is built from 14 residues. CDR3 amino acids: CASSTSGSSYEQYF. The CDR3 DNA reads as TGTGCCAGCAGTACTAGCGGGAGCTCCTACGAGCAGTACTTC. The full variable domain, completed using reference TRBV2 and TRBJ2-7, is EPEVTQTPSHQVTQMGQEVILRCVPISNHLYFYWYRQILGQKVEFLVSFYNNEISEKSEIFDDQFSVERPDGSNFTLKIRSTKLEDSAMYFCASSTSGSSYEQYFGPGTRLTVT.

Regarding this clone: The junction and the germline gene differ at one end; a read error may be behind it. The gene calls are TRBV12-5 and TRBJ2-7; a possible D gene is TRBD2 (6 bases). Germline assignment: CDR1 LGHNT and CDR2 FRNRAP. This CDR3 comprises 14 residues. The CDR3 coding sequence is TGTGCTAGTGGTCCAGGCCCCTTAACGGGGGTAAGTCAGTTC. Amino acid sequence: CASGPGPLTGVSQF.

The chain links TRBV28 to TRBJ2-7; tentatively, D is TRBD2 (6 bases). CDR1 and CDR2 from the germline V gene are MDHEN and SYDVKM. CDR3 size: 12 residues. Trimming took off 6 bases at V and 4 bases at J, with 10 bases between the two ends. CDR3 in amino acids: CASSPEGYEQYF. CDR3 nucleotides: TGTGCCAGCAGCCCGGAGGGGTACGAGCAGTACTTC.

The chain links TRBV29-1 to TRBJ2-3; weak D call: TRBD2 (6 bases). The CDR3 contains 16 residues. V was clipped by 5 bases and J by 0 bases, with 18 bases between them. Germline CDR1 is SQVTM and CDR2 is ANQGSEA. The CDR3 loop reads CSVRVAGWVSTDTQYF. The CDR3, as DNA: TGCAGCGTTAGAGTGGCGGGGTGGGTGAGCACAGATACGCAGTATTTT.

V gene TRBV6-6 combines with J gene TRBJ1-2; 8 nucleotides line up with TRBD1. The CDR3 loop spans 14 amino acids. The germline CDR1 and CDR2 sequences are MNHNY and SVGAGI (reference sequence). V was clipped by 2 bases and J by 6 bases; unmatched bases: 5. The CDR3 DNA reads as TGTGCCAGCAGTTACCCGGCGGACAGGGATGGCTACACCTTC. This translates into CASSYPADRDGYTF.

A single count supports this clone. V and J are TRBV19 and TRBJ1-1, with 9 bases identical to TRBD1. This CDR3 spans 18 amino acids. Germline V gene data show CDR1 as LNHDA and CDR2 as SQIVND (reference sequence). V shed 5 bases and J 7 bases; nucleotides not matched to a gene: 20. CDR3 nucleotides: TGTGCCAGTAGTGACCCCTTGGGACAGGGACAATTCCGGGGTGAAGCTTTCTTT. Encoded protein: CASSDPLGQGQFRGEAFF.

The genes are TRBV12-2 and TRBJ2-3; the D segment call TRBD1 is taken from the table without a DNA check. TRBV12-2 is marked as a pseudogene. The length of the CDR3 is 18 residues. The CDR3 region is CASRPGGSGYSVVDTQYF. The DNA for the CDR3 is TGTGCAAGTCGCCCAGGGGGAAGCGGGTACAGCGTGGTAGATACGCAGTATTTT.

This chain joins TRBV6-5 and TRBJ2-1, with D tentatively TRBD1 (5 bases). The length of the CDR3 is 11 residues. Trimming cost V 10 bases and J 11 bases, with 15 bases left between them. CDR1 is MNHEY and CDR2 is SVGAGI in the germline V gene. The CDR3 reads CATQVGQKQFF. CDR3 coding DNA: TGTGCCACCCAGGTGGGGCAGAAGCAGTTCTTC.

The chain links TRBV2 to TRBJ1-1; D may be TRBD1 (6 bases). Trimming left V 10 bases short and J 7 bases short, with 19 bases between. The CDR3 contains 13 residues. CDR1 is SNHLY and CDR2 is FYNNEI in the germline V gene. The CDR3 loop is CATGTARGHEAFF. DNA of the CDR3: TGTGCCACCGGAACAGCCAGGGGACATGAAGCTTTCTTT.

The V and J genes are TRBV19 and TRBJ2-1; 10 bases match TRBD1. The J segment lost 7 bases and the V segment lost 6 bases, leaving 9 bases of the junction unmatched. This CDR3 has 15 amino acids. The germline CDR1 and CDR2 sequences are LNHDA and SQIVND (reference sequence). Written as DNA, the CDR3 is TGTGCCAGTAGAGGGGCCTGGACAGGGGGGAATGAGCAGTTCTTC. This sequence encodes CASRGAWTGGNEQFF.

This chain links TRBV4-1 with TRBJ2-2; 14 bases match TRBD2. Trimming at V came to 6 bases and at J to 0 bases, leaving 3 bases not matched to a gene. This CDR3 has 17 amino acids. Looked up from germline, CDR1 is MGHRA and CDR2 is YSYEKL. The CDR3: CASRQTSGGANTGELFF. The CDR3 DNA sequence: TGCGCCAGCAGGCAGACTAGCGGGGGGGCGAACACCGGGGAGCTGTTTTTT.

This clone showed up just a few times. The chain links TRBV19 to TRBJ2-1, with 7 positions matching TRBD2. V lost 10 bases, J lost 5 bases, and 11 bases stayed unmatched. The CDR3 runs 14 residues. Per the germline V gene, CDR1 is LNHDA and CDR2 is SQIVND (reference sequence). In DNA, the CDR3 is TGTGCCATCGCCGCGACTAGCACTGACAATGAGCAGTTCTTC. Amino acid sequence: CAIAATSTDNEQFF. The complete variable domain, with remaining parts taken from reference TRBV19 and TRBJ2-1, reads DGGITQSPKYLFRKEGQNVTLSCEQNLNHDAMYWYRQDPGQGLRLIYYSQIVNDFQKGDIAEGYSVSREKKESFPLTVTSAQKNPTAFYLCAIAATSTDNEQFFGPGTRLTVL.

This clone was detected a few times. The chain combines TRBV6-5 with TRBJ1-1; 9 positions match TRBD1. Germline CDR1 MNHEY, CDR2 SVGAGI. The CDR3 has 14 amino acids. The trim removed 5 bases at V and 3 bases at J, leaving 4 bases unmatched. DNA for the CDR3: TGTGCCAGCAGTACTTGGACAGGGGACACTGAAGCTTTCTTT. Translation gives CASSTWTGDTEAFF.

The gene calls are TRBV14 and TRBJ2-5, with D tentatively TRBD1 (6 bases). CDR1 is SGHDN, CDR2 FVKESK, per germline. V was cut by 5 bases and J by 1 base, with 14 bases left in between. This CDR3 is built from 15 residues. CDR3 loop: CASSYGQIPQETQYF. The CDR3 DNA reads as TGTGCCAGCAGCTATGGACAGATACCCCAAGAGACCCAGTACTTC.

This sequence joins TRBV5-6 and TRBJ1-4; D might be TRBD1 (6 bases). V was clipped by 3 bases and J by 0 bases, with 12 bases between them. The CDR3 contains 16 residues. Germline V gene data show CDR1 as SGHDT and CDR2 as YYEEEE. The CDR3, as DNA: TGTGCCAGCAGCTCTGGACAGATCGCAACTAATGAAAAACTGTTTTTT. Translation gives CASSSGQIATNEKLFF. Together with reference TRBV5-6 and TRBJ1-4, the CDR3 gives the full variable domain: DAGVTQSPTHLIKTRGQQVTLRCSPKSGHDTVSWYQQALGQGPQFIFQYYEEEERQRGNFPDRFSGHQFPNYSSELNVNALLLGDSALYLCASSSGQIATNEKLFFGSGTQLSVL.

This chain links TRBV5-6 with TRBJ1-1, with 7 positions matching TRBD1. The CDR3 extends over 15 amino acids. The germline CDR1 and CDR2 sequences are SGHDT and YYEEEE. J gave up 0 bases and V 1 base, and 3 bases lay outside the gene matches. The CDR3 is CASSLFDRVNTEAFF. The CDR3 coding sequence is TGTGCCAGCAGCTTGTTCGACAGGGTGAACACTGAAGCTTTCTTT.